One T cell receptor (beta chain) is described in this entry. Here immunoSEQ multiplex PCR was the method, and the copy in TCRdb shows in-frame clones only, minus some. The table includes around 100,000 clones, under 75% detected once. This sample stems from a study of blood T cell repertoires in COVID-19. The wider study: T cells, B-cell-depleted T cells, or PBMCs provided the cDNA or gDNA that served as material.

This CDR3 has 12 residues. The germline V and J ends were trimmed by 6 bases and 2 bases, with 8 bases remaining between them. The V and J genes are TRBV12-3 or TRBV12-4 and TRBJ2-7, with a weak D call TRBD2 (5 bases). This clonotype was obtained from an elderly man with acute or convalescent COVID-19. The specimen sequenced was peripheral blood. This CDR3 is CASSRGAYEQYF. Written as DNA, the CDR3 is TGTGCCAGCAGCCGGGGAGCCTACGAGCAGTACTTC.